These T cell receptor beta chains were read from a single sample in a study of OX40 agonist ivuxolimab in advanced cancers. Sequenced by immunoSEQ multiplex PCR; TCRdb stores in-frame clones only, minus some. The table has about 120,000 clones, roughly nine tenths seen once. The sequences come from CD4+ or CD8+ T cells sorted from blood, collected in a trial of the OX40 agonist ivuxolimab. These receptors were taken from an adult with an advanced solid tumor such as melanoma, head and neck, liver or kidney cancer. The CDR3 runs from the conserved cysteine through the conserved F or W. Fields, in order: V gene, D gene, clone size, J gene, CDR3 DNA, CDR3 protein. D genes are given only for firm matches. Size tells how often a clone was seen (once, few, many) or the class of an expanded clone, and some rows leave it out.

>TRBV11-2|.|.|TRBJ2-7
TGTGCCAGCAGCTTAGGGGCCTCCTACGAGCAGTACTTC
CASSLGASYEQYF
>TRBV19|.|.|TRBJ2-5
TGTGCCAGTAGTGACCGACCCAATTCCGAAGAGACCCAGTACTTC
CASSDRPNSEETQYF
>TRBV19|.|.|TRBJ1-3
TGTGCCAGTAGCAAAACAGGGATCGGCTCTGGAAACACCATATATTTT
CASSKTGIGSGNTIYF
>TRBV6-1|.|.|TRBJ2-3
TGTGCCAGCAGTGAAGGAGGGCTGGATACGCAGTATTTT
CASSEGGLDTQYF
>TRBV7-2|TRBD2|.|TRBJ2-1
TGTGCCAGCAGCTTCGGACTAGCCAATGAGCAGTTCTTC
CASSFGLANEQFF
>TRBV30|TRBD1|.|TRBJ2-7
TGTGCCTGGGCGAGGGACAGGGGGTACGAGCAGTACTTC
CAWARDRGYEQYF
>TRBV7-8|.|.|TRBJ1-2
TGTGCCAGCAGCTCCGAGGCGGGGTATGGCTACACCTTC
CASSSEAGYGYTF
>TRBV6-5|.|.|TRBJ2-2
TGTGCCACACGTAGGGCGAACACCGGGGAGCTGTTTTTT
CATRRANTGELFF
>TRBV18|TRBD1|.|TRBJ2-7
TGTGCCAGCTCACAAACAGGGGGAAGGGTCTACGAGCAGTACTTC
CASSQTGGRVYEQYF
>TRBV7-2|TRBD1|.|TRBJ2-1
TGTGCCAGCAGCTTAACAGGGGCCCTTTCCTACAATGAGCAGTTCTTC
CASSLTGALSYNEQFF
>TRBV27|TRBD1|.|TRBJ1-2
TGTGCCAGCAGTTTATCGACAGGGCACCAGTTCGTGGGAGGCTACACCTTC
CASSLSTGHQFVGGYTF
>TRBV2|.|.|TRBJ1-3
TGTGCCAGCAGGACCATTAGGGGATCTGGAAACACCATATATTTT
CASRTIRGSGNTIYF
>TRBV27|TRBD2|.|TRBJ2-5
TGTGCCAGCATGACTAGCGCAAATGGGGAGACCCAGTACTTC
CASMTSANGETQYF
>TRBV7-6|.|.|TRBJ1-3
TGTGCCAGCAGCCCGGGGACGGGGAACTCTGGAAACACCATATATTTT
CASSPGTGNSGNTIYF
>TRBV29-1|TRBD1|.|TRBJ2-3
TGCAGCACACCGGGACAGGCTACCACAGATACGCAGTATTTT
CSTPGQATTDTQYF
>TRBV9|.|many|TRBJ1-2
TGTGCCAGCAGCACACGGGGGATCAATGGCTACACCTTC
CASSTRGINGYTF
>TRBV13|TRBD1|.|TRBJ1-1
TGTGCCAGCAGCCTACAGGGGGTTAGCACTGAAGCTTTCTTT
CASSLQGVSTEAFF
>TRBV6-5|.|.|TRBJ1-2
TGTGCCAGCAGCCGTTCCGGAACCTCGGGCTACACCTTC
CASSRSGTSGYTF
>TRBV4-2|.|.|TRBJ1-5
TGTGCCAGCAGCCAAGAAGTAACGGTCCAGGGAGAGGGCAATCAGCCCCAGCATTTT
CASSQEVTVQGEGNQPQHF
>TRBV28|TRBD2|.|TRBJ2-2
TGTGCCAGCAGTTTTTATGGGACTAGCGGGAGAAGCACCGGGGAGCTGTTTTTT
CASSFYGTSGRSTGELFF
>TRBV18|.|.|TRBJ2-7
TGTGCCAGCTCACCACCGGTGGGGTGGGAGCAGTACTTC
CASSPPVGWEQYF
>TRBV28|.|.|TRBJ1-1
TGTGCCAGCAGGACAGGTATGAACACTGAAGCTTTCTTT
CASRTGMNTEAFF
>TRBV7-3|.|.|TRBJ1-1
TGTGCCAGCAGCTCAGGACAGTCCCCCACTGAAGCTTTCTTT
CASSSGQSPTEAFF
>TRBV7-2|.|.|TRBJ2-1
TGTGCCAGCAGCTTAAGCCAGAACAATGAGCAGTTCTTC
CASSLSQNNEQFF
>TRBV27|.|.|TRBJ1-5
TGTGCCAGCAGTTTATGGGGGGACAGCAATCAGCCCCAGCATTTT
CASSLWGDSNQPQHF
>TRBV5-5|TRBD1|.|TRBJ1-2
TGTGCCAGCAGCCTGCAGGAGGGGGCCTATGGCTACACCTTC
CASSLQEGAYGYTF
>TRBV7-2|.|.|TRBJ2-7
TGTGCCAGCAGCTGGGCTACGCAGCAGTACTTC
CASSWATQQYF
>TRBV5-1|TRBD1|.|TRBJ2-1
TGCGCCAGCAGCTTGGGACAGGGGAATGAGCAGTTCTTC
CASSLGQGNEQFF
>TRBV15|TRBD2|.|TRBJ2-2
TGTGCCACCAGCAGAGCCCGACTAGCGGAGAACACCGGGGAGCTGTTTTTT
CATSRARLAENTGELFF
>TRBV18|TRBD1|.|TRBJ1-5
TGTGCCAGCTCAAAGGACAGGGATGCGGGTCAGCCCCAGCATTTT
CASSKDRDAGQPQHF